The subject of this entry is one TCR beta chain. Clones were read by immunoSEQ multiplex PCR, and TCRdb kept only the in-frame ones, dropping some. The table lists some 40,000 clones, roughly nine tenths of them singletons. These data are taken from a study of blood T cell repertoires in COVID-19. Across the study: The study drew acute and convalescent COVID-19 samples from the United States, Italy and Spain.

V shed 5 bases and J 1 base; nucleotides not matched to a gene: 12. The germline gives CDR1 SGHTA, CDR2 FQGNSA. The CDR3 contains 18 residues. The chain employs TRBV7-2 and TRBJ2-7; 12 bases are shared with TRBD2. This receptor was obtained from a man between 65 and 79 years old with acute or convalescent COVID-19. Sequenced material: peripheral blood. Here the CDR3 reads CASSVGRASGRASYEQYF. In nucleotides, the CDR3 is TGTGCCAGCAGCGTTGGGCGGGCTAGCGGGAGGGCTTCCTACGAGCAGTACTTC.